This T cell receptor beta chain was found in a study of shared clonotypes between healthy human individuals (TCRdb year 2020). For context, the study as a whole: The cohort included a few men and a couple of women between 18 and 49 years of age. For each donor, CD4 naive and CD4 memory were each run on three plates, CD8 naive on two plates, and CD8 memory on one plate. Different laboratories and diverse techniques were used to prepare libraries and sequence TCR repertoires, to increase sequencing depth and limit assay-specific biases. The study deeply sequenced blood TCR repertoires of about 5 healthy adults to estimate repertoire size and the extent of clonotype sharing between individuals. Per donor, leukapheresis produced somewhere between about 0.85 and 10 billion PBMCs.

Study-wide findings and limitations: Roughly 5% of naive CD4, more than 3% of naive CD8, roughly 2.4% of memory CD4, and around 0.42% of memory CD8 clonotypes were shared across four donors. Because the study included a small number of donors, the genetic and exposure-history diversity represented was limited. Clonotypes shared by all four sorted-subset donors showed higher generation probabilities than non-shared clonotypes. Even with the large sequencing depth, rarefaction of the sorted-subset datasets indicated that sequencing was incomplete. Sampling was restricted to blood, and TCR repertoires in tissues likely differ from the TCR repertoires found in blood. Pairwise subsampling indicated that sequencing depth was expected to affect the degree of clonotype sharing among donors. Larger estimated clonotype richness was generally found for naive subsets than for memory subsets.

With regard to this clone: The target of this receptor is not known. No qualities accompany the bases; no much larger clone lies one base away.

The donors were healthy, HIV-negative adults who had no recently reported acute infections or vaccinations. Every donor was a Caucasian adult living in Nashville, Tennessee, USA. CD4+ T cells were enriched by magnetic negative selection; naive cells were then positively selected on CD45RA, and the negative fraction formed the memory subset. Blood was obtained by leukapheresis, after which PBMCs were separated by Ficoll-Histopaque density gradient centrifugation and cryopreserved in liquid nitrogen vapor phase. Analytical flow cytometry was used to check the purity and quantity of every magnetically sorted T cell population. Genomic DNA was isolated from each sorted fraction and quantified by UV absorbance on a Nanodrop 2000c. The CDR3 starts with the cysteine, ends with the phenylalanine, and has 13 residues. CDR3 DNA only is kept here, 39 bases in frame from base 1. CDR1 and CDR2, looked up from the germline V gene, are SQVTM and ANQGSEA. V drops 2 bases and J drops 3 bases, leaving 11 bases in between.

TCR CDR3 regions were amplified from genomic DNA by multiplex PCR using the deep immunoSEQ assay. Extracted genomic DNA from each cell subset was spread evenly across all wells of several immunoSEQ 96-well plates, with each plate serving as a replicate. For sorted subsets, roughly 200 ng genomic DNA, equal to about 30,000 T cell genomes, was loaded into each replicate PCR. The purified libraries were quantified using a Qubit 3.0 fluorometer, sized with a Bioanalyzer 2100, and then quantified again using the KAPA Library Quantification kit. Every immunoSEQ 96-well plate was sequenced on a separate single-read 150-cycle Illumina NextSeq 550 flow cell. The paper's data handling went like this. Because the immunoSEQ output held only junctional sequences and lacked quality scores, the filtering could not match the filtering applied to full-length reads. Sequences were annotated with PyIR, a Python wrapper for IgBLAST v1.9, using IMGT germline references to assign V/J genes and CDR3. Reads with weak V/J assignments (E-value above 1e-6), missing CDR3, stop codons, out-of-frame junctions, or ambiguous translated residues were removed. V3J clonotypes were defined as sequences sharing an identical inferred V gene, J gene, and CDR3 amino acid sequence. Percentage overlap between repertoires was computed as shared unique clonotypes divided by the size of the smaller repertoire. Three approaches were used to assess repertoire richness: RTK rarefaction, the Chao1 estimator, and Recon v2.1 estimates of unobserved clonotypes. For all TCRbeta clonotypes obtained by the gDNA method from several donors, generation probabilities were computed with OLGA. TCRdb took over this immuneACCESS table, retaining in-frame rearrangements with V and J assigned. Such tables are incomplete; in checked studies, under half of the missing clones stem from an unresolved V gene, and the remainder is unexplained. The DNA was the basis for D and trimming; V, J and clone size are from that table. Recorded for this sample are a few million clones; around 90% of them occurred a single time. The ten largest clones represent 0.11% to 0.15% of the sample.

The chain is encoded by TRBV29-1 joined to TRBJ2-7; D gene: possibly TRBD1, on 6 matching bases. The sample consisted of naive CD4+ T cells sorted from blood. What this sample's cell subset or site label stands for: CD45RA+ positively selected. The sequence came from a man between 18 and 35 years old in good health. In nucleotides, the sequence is TGCAGCGTTGAATGGGGGCCCGACTACGAGCAGTACTTC. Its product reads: CSVEWGPDYEQYF.